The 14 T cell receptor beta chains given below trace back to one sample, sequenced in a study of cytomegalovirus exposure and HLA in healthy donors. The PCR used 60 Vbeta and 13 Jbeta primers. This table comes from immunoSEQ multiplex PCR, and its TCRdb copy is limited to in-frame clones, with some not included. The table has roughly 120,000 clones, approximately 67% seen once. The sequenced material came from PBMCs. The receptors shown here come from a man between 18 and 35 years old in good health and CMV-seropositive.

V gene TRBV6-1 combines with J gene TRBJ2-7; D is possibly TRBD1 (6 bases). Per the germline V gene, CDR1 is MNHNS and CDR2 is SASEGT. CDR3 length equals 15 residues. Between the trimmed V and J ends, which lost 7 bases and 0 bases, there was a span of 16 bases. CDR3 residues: CASIVHRDTSYEQYF. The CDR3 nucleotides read TGTGCCAGCATTGTACACCGGGACACCTCCTACGAGCAGTACTTC.

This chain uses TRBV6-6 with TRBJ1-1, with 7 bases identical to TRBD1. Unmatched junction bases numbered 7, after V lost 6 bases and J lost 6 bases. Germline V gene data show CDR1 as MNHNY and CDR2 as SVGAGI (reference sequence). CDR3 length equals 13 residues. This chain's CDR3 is CASSYDRASEAFF. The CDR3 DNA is TGTGCCAGCAGCTACGACAGGGCTTCTGAAGCTTTCTTT.

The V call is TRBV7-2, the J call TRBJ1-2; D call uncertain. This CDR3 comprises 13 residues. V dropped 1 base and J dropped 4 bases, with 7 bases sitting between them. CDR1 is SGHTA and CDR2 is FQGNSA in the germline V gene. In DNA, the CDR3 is TGTGCCAGCAGCTTAGACAGAACCTATGGCTACACCTTC. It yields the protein CASSLDRTYGYTF.

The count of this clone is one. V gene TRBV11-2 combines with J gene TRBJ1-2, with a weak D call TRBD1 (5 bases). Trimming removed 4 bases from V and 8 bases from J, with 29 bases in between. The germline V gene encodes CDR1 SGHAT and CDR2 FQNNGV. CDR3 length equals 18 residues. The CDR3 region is CASSSFKKRPGPAGGYTF. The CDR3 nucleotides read TGTGCCAGCAGCTCCTTTAAAAAACGTCCGGGGCCAGCGGGCGGCTACACCTTC.

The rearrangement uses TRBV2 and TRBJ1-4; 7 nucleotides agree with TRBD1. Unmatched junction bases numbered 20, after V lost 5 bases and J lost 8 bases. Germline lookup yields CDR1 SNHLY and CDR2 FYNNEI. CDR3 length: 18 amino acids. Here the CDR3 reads CASSQFGVNRGPGEKLFF. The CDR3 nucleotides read TGTGCCAGCAGTCAATTTGGGGTGAACAGGGGTCCGGGGGAAAAACTGTTTTTT.

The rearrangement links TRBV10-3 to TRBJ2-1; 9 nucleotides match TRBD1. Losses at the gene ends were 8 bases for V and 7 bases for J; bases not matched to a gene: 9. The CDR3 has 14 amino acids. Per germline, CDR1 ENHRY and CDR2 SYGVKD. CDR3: CAILGQGVGNEQFF. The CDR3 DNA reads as TGTGCCATCTTGGGACAGGGCGTGGGGAATGAGCAGTTCTTC.

In nucleotides, the CDR3 is TGTGCCAGCAGCCTCTACGAGCGGCAGTACGTC. It specifies CASSLYERQYV. The chain uses TRBV5-6 and TRBJ2-7; D is undetermined. V gave up 4 bases and J gave up 9 bases, with 11 bases separating them. Germline CDR1 is SGHDT and CDR2 is YYEEEE. There are 11 residues in the CDR3.

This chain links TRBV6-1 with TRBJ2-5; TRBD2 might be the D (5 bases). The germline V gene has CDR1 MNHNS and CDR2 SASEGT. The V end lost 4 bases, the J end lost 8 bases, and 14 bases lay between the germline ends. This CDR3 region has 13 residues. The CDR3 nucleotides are TGTGCCAGCAGTGCACCCCCGGGGAGAACCCAGTACTTC. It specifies CASSAPPGRTQYF.

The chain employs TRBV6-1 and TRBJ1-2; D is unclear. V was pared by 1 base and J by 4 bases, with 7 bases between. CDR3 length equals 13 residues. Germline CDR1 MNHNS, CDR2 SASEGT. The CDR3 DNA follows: TGTGCCAGCAGTGAAGAGCGGATCTATGGCTACACCTTC. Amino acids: CASSEERIYGYTF.

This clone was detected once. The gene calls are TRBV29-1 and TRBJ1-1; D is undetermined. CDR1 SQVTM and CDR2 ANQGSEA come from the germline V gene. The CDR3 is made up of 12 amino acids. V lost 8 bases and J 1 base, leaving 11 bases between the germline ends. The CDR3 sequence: CSTKTGNTEAFF. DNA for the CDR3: TGCAGCACCAAGACGGGGAACACTGAAGCTTTCTTT.

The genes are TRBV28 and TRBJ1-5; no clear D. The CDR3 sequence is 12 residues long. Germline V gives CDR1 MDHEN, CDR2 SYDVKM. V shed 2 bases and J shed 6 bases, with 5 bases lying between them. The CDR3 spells CASSLTSQPQHF. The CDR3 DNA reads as TGTGCCAGCAGTTTAACGAGTCAGCCCCAGCATTTT. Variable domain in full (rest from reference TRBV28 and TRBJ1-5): DVKVTQSSRYLVKRTGEKVFLECVQDMDHENMFWYRQDPGLGLRLIYFSYDVKMKEKGDIPEGYSVSREKKERFSLILESASTNQTSMYLCASSLTSQPQHFGDGTRLSIL.

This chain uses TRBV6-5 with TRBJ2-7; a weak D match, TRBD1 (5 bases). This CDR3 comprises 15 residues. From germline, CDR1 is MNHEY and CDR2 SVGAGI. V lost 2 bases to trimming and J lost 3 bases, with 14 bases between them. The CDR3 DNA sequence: TGTGCCAGCAGTTACGGTGGGGCGGTGAACTACGAGCAGTACTTC. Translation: CASSYGGAVNYEQYF.

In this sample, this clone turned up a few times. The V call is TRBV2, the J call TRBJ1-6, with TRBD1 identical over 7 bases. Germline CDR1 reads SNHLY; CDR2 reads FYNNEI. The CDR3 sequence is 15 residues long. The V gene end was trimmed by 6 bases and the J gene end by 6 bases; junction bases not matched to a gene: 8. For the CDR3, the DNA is TGTGCCAGCAGCGGCCCCGAGGGGGCTAATTCACCCCTCCACTTT. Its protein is CASSGPEGANSPLHF.

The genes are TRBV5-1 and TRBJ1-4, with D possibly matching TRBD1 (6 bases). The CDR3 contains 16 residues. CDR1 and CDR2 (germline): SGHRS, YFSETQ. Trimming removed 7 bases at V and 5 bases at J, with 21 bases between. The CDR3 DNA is TGCGCCAGCCGGGGGGCAGGGCGTACGAAAAATGAAAAACTGTTTTTT. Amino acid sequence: CASRGAGRTKNEKLFF.